This paragraph reports one TCR beta chain. TCRdb's copy holds only in-frame clones and misses some; the assay was immunoSEQ multiplex PCR. Found here are tens of thousands of clones, about 84% of them singletons; the top ten hold 8.8%. The entry originates in a study of blood T cell repertoires in COVID-19. Study context: The samples span acute and convalescent COVID-19 from the United States, Italy and Spain. T cells, B-cell-depleted T cells, or PBMCs provided the cDNA or gDNA that served as material.

Losses at the gene ends were 1 base for V and 5 bases for J; bases not matched to a gene: 6. Germline V gene data show CDR1 as SGHKS and CDR2 as YYEKEE (reference sequence). CDR3 length: 15 residues. V usage is TRBV5-5 and J usage is TRBJ2-1; the match to TRBD1 covers 7 bases. Material: peripheral blood. The sequence was collected from a man in his sixties with acute or convalescent COVID-19. The chain's CDR3 is CASSLRGHLNNEQFF. In nucleotides, the CDR3 is TGTGCCAGCAGCTTGAGGGGGCACCTGAACAATGAGCAGTTCTTC.